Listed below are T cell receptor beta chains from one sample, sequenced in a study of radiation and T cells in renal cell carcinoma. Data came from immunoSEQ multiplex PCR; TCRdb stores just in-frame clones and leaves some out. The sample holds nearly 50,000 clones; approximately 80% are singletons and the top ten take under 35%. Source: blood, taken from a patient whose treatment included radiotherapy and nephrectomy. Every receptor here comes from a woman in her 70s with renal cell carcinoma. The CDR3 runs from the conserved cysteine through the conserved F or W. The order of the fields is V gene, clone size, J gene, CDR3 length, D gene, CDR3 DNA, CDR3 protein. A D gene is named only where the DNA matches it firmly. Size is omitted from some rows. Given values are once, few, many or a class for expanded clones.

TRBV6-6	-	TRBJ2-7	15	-	TGTGCCAGCAGCCCACAAAGGGGGGCTTCATACGAGCAGTACTTC	CASSPQRGASYEQYF
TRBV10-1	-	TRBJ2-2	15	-	TGCGCCAGCAGTGCCCGGACCCCGAACACCGGGGAGCTGTTTTTT	CASSARTPNTGELFF
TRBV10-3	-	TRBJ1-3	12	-	TGTGCCATCAGTGGGACTGGAAACACCATATATTTT	CAISGTGNTIYF
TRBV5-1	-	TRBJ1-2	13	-	TGCGCCAGCAGCCCCCAGGGTAACTATGGCTACACCTTC	CASSPQGNYGYTF
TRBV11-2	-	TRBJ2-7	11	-	TGTGCCAGCAGCTTAGTAAACGAGCAGTACTTC	CASSLVNEQYF
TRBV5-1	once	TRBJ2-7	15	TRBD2	TGCGCCAGCAGCTCTAGCGGGTCGCATTTCGTCGAGCAGTACTTC	CASSSSGSHFVEQYF
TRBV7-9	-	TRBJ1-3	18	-	TGTGCCAGCAGCTCGGGACGGATAGATACTATTCACCCAAACACCATATATTTT	CASSSGRIDTIHPNTIYF
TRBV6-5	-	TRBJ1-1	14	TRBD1	TGTGCCAGCAGACCGGGACAGGTGAACACTGAAGCTTTCTTT	CASRPGQVNTEAFF
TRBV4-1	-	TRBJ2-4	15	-	TGCGCCAGCAGCCAAGATGTGGGAACCAAAAACATTCAGTACTTC	CASSQDVGTKNIQYF
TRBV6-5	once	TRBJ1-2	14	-	TGTGCCAGCAGTTACAGCACCGCCCCTAATGGCTACACCTTC	CASSYSTAPNGYTF
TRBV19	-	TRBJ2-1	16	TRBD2	TGTGCCAGTAGTAGGGATGTGCTAGCGGGAGCTAATGAGCAGTTCTTC	CASSRDVLAGANEQFF
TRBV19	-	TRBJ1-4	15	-	TGTGCCAGTAACAAGGACGACGCAACTAATGAAAAACTGTTTTTT	CASNKDDATNEKLFF
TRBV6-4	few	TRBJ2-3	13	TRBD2	TGTGCCAGCAGTGAGGGGGGGTCAGATACGCAGTATTTT	CASSEGGSDTQYF
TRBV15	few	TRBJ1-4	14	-	TGTGCCACCAGCAGAGACAGGGCTAATGAAAAACTGTTTTTT	CATSRDRANEKLFF
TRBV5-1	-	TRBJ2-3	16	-	TGCGCCAGCAGCTTGGCTGGCAGAACTAGCACAGATACGCAGTATTTT	CASSLAGRTSTDTQYF
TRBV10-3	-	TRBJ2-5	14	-	TGTGCCGCCCGTGCCGGCAGTAATCGAGAGACCCAGTACTTC	CAARAGSNRETQYF
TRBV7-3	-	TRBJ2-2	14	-	TGTGCCAGCAGCTTAACCGGCCGCCACTGGGAGCTGTTTTTT	CASSLTGRHWELFF
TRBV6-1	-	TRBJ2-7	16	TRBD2	TGTGCCAGCAGTGAGACTAGCGGGAGGCCCTCCTACGAGCAGTACTTC	CASSETSGRPSYEQYF
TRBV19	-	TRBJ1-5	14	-	TGTGCCAGTAGTACGGGGCTGGGGAATCAGCCCCAGCATTTT	CASSTGLGNQPQHF
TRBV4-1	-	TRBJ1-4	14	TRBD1	TGCGCCAGCAGCCTCGGGACAGCCTACGAAAAACTGTTTTTT	CASSLGTAYEKLFF
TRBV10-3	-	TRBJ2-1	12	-	TGTGCCATCAGTGAGTCGGGGAGAGAGCAGTTCTTC	CAISESGREQFF
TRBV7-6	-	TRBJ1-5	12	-	TGTGCCAGCAGCTTAGAAGGGGAGCCCCAGCATTTT	CASSLEGEPQHF
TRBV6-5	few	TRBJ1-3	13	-	TGTGCCGCCTGGGTCGGCTCTGGAAACACCATATATTTT	CAAWVGSGNTIYF
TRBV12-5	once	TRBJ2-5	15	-	TGTGCTAGTGGTGCACCCGAGGACGGACAAGAGACCCAGTACTTC	CASGAPEDGQETQYF
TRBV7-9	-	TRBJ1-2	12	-	TGTGCCAGCAGCCCCGGATTAGATGGCTACACCTTC	CASSPGLDGYTF
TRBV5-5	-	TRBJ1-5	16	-	TGTGCCAGCAGCTTGCTTGGCAGGCTCGATAATCAGCCCCAGCATTTT	CASSLLGRLDNQPQHF
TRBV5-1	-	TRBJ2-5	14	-	TGCGCCAGCAGCTTGCCTAGGGACCAAGAGACCCAGTACTTC	CASSLPRDQETQYF